This T cell receptor (beta chain) is from a study of radiotherapy plus CTLA-4 blockade in lung cancer. For the study at large: Among enrolled patients, approximately 18% responded and around 30% achieved disease control.

The study treated chemo-refractory metastatic non-small-cell lung cancer patients with focal radiation plus ipilimumab CTLA-4 blockade. The germline V gene has CDR1 MNHNS and CDR2 SASEGT. This CDR3 region has 14 residues. After removal of 7 bases from V and 0 bases from J, the junction contained 1 base not matched to a gene. Study-level findings and limits: Peripheral blood showed expansion of tumor-derived TCR clones after radiotherapy and ipilimumab.

Measured with immunoSEQ multiplex PCR; TCRdb has only the in-frame clones, and not every one. The table lists tens of thousands of clones, 86% of them singletons, with just over 2% in the top ten. About this clone: Its antigen is not known.

This chain uses TRBV6-1 with TRBJ2-1, with 9 bases identical to TRBD1. The TCR sequence derives from a human donor with non-small cell lung cancer who had a partial response to radiotherapy plus ipilimumab. The sample consisted of peripheral blood, taken from a patient treated with radiotherapy plus ipilimumab. CDR3: CASMGQGSYNEQFF. In DNA, the CDR3 is TGTGCCAGCATGGGACAGGGCTCCTACAATGAGCAGTTCTTC.